This TCR beta chain was profiled in a study of cytomegalovirus exposure and HLA in healthy donors. Germline V gene data show CDR1 as SGHAT and CDR2 as FQDESV (reference sequence). The CDR3 totals 15 residues. Trimming took off 6 bases at V and 8 bases at J, with 22 bases between the two ends. Data came from immunoSEQ multiplex PCR; TCRdb stores just in-frame clones and leaves some out. The sample contains about 300,000 clones, approximately 88% of which appear only once. The sequencing sample was made of PBMCs. This receptor was identified in a young woman in good health and CMV-seronegative. The chain is built from TRBV11-1 and TRBJ1-1, with TRBD1 as a possible D gene (6 bases). The CDR3 bases are TGTGCCAGCAGTCACCGATCCCGGACAGTACGCGAAGCTTTCTTT. Translating gives CASSHRSRTVREAFF.